The T cell receptor (beta chain) under discussion was sequenced for a study of cytomegalovirus exposure and HLA in healthy donors. Study results and caveats: Researchers catalogued approximately 160 TCR beta chains as cytomegalovirus-associated. Specific recognition of CMV antigens was confirmed in vitro for a few chains (all CMV-associated). Sequencing depth across donors, presence/absence analyses assumed, was roughly uniform.

The V gene's germline CDR1 is MGHRA and CDR2 YSYEKL. This CDR3 is built from 18 residues. V shed 0 bases and J 5 bases; nucleotides not matched to a gene: 12. About this clone: Its antigen is unknown.

Primers for the PCR totalled 60 Vbeta and 13 Jbeta. The repertoire was sequenced with immunoSEQ multiplex PCR; TCRdb's copy has only in-frame clones and lacks some. The data hold 110,000 to 150,000 clones, with about 85% observed a single time. This TCR was sampled from a boy aged 2 to 10 in good health and CMV-seronegative. The sample consisted of PBMCs. J is TRBJ2-2 and V is TRBV4-1; TRBD2 aligns across 7 bases. The CDR3 is CASSQEVRYAGETGELFF. CDR3 bases: TGCGCCAGCAGCCAAGAAGTACGGTATGCGGGGGAGACCGGGGAGCTGTTTTTT.